This is a list of T cell receptor beta chains from one sample in a study of blood T cell repertoires in COVID-19. The repertoire was sequenced with immunoSEQ multiplex PCR; TCRdb's copy has only in-frame clones and lacks some. The sample has over 150,000 clones, 87% seen once; the top ten hold around 4%. Material for sequencing was peripheral blood. These receptors were obtained from a woman aged 60 to 75 who had recovered from COVID-19. CDR3s include the opening cysteine and the closing phenylalanine or tryptophan. The D gene is left open where the match is weak. A row's size may be missing; if present it is once, few, many or a size class.

>TRBJ2-4|-|TRBD1|TRBV9
CASSARDSYKNIQYF
TGTGCCAGCAGCGCTCGGGACAGTTACAAAAACATTCAGTACTTC
>TRBJ2-3|-|TRBD2|TRBV5-1
CASSLFGGLAGGTDTQYF
TGCGCCAGCAGCTTATTTGGGGGACTAGCGGGGGGCACAGATACGCAGTATTTT
>TRBJ2-5|-|TRBD2|TRBV4-1
CASSQVRLAGAQETQYF
TGCGCCAGCAGCCAAGTCCGACTAGCGGGGGCCCAAGAGACCCAGTACTTC
>TRBJ2-1|-|TRBD1|TRBV13
CASSWDRRSYNEQFF
TGTGCCAGCAGCTGGGACAGGCGGTCCTACAATGAGCAGTTCTTC
>TRBJ2-3|-|-|TRBV29-1
CSVAEGGTDTQYF
TGCAGCGTCGCGGAAGGGGGCACAGATACGCAGTATTTT
>TRBJ1-4|-|-|TRBV5-4
CASSPPGAANEKLFF
TGTGCCAGCAGTCCACCAGGGGCGGCTAATGAAAAACTGTTTTTT
>TRBJ1-2|-|-|TRBV7-9
CASSLSTEGYGYTF
TGTGCCAGCAGTCTTTCCACGGAGGGGTATGGCTACACCTTC
>TRBJ2-2|-|-|TRBV10-3
CAISAVSIRLNTGELFF
TGTGCCATCAGTGCGGTTAGTATACGCCTGAACACCGGGGAGCTGTTTTTT
>TRBJ1-2|few|-|TRBV28
CASSLAIDRFYGYTF
TGTGCCAGCAGTTTAGCGATCGACAGGTTCTATGGCTACACCTTC
>TRBJ1-2|-|-|TRBV29-1
CSGGSSLNYGYTF
TGCAGCGGGGGGAGTTCACTTAACTATGGCTACACCTTC
>TRBJ1-4|-|TRBD1|TRBV28
CASSSADRGEKLFF
TGTGCCAGCAGTTCCGCGGACAGGGGTGAAAAACTGTTTTTT
>TRBJ1-1|-|TRBD1|TRBV5-5
CASSLVVRDSSIATEAFF
TGTGCCAGCAGCTTGGTTGTGCGGGACAGCTCTATAGCCACTGAAGCTTTCTTT
>TRBJ1-1|-|-|TRBV24-1
CATSLAGVSMGAFF
TGTGCCACCAGTTTGGCAGGGGTCTCGATGGGAGCTTTCTTT
>TRBJ1-5|-|-|TRBV19
CASRGLYSNQPQHF
TGTGCCAGTAGGGGCCTTTATAGCAATCAGCCCCAGCATTTT
>TRBJ2-5|-|-|TRBV18
CASSPVQQETQYF
TGTGCCAGCTCACCAGTACAGCAAGAGACCCAGTACTTC
>TRBJ2-3|-|-|TRBV6-5
CASSRTTSTDTQYF
TGTGCCAGCAGTCGGACTACTAGCACAGATACGCAGTATTTT
>TRBJ2-3|-|-|TRBV29-1
CSVEDLQGSGDTQYF
TGCAGCGTTGAAGATCTTCAAGGGAGTGGGGATACGCAGTATTTT
>TRBJ2-1|-|TRBD2|TRBV6-1
CASSDTIGLAGGTKQFF
TGTGCCAGCAGTGATACAATAGGCCTAGCGGGGGGAACAAAGCAGTTCTTC
>TRBJ1-2|-|-|TRBV4-2
CASSLNPPAGSYGYTF
TGTGCCAGCAGCCTTAACCCCCCGGCGGGGTCCTATGGCTACACCTTC
>TRBJ2-7|-|-|TRBV5-1
CASSPIRGPYEQYF
TGCGCCAGCAGCCCTATCAGGGGTCCCTACGAGCAGTACTTC
>TRBJ2-1|few|-|TRBV30
CAVRPQDGRGFF
TGTGCCGTTAGACCTCAGGACGGTAGGGGGTTCTTC
>TRBJ1-1|-|-|TRBV12-3/TRBV12-4
CASSLRQAEAFF
TGTGCCAGCAGTTTAAGACAGGCTGAAGCTTTCTTT
>TRBJ2-1|-|-|TRBV5-1
CASAGAGNEQFF
TGCGCCAGTGCAGGGGCGGGCAATGAGCAGTTCTTC
>TRBJ2-2|-|-|TRBV3-1/TRBV3-2
CASSQPPAGELFF
TGTGCCAGCAGCCAACCTCCGGCCGGGGAGCTGTTTTTT
>TRBJ1-3|-|-|TRBV7-9
CASRQGFSGNTIYF
TGTGCCAGCAGACAGGGCTTCTCTGGAAACACCATATATTTT
>TRBJ1-1|-|-|TRBV3-1/TRBV3-2
CASSQDYGNTEAFF
TGTGCCAGCAGCCAAGATTACGGGAACACTGAAGCTTTCTTT
>TRBJ1-2|once|-|TRBV5-5
CASSLLQLNYGYTF
TGTGCCAGCAGCTTGCTACAGCTTAACTATGGCTACACCTTC
>TRBJ1-5|-|TRBD1|TRBV27
CASSLNGDRGRDQPQHF
TGTGCCAGCAGTTTAAATGGGGACAGGGGGCGGGATCAGCCCCAGCATTTT
>TRBJ2-5|few|-|TRBV23-1
CASSQSWDTSVETQYF
TGCGCCAGCAGTCAATCGTGGGACACGTCCGTGGAGACCCAGTACTTC
>TRBJ1-2|-|TRBD1|TRBV28
CASSFRGQVDYGYTF
TGTGCCAGCAGCTTCAGGGGGCAGGTAGACTATGGCTACACCTTC
>TRBJ1-2|-|-|TRBV27
CASTPRQGRGYTF
TGTGCCAGCACCCCCCGGCAGGGGAGAGGCTACACCTTC
>TRBJ1-2|-|TRBD1|TRBV19
CASSMVNLPGQGADGYTF
TGTGCCAGTAGTATGGTCAACCTACCGGGACAGGGGGCGGATGGCTACACCTTC
>TRBJ2-1|-|-|TRBV29-1
CSVDPGHSYNEQFF
TGCAGCGTTGATCCGGGACATTCCTACAATGAGCAGTTCTTC
>TRBJ2-5|-|TRBD2|TRBV7-3
CASSLISLAGGGETQYF
TGTGCCAGCAGCTTAATATCCCTAGCGGGGGGAGGCGAGACCCAGTACTTC
>TRBJ2-5|-|TRBD2|TRBV7-9
CASSLGTSGVQETQYF
TGTGCCAGCAGCCTTGGGACTAGCGGGGTGCAAGAGACCCAGTACTTC
>TRBJ1-1|-|-|TRBV6-2/TRBV6-3
CASSTYRDVGNTEAFF
TGTGCCAGCAGTACCTACAGGGACGTGGGTAACACTGAAGCTTTCTTT
>TRBJ2-3|-|-|TRBV5-1
CASSAGRDSTDTQYF
TGCGCCAGCAGCGCGGGACGGGACAGCACAGATACGCAGTATTTT
>TRBJ2-3|-|TRBD2|TRBV27
CASSFYSSGGPDTQYF
TGTGCCAGCAGTTTCTACTCTAGCGGGGGACCAGATACGCAGTATTTT
>TRBJ2-7|few|TRBD1|TRBV3-1/TRBV3-2
CASSQRTGVFEQYF
TGTGCCAGCAGCCAACGGACAGGGGTTTTCGAGCAGTACTTC
>TRBJ2-1|-|TRBD2|TRBV7-2
CASSQGLAGIWNEQFF
TGTGCCAGCAGCCAGGGACTAGCGGGGATATGGAATGAGCAGTTCTTC
>TRBJ2-5|-|-|TRBV5-1
CASSEAGAQETQYF
TGCGCCAGCAGCGAGGCGGGGGCACAAGAGACCCAGTACTTC
>TRBJ1-1|-|TRBD1|TRBV5-1
CASSLLGQGGTEAFF
TGCGCCAGCAGCCTACTGGGACAGGGGGGCACTGAAGCTTTCTTT
>TRBJ1-1|-|-|TRBV5-4
CASSLYPGNTEAFF
TGTGCCAGCAGCTTGTATCCGGGGAACACTGAAGCTTTCTTT
>TRBJ2-3|-|-|TRBV5-1
CASSLVGLSSDTQYF
TGCGCCAGCAGCTTGGTTGGACTAAGTTCAGATACGCAGTATTTT
>TRBJ2-3|-|TRBD1|TRBV7-3
CASSLGTGTDTQYF
TGTGCCAGCAGCTTAGGGACAGGCACAGATACGCAGTATTTT
>TRBJ2-1|-|TRBD2|TRBV4-1
CASSQHPSSGGNNEQFF
TGCGCCAGCAGCCAACATCCGTCTAGCGGGGGGAACAATGAGCAGTTCTTC
>TRBJ2-1|-|TRBD1|TRBV6-5
CASARTGGYNEQFF
TGTGCCAGTGCCCGGACAGGGGGTTACAATGAGCAGTTCTTC
>TRBJ2-7|-|-|TRBV28
CASSFTGYSYEQYF
TGTGCCAGCAGTTTCACAGGGTACTCCTACGAGCAGTACTTC
>TRBJ2-5|-|TRBD2|TRBV3-1/TRBV3-2
CASSQATSPGGTQYF
TGTGCCAGCAGCCAAGCAACGTCCCCGGGGGGGACCCAGTACTTC
>TRBJ1-2|-|TRBD1|TRBV18
CASSPTGQGLYGYTF
TGTGCCAGCTCACCAACGGGACAGGGGCTCTATGGCTACACCTTC
>TRBJ1-2|-|TRBD1|TRBV27
CASRPGQGVNYGYTF
TGTGCCAGCCGACCGGGACAGGGAGTTAATTATGGCTACACCTTC
>TRBJ2-7|-|-|TRBV28
CASMDTLSYEQYF
TGTGCCAGCATGGACACCCTCTCCTACGAGCAGTACTTC
>TRBJ1-1|-|TRBD1|TRBV12-3/TRBV12-4
CASSWDRSTEAFF
TGTGCCAGCAGTTGGGACAGGTCCACTGAAGCTTTCTTT
>TRBJ2-7|-|-|TRBV5-1
CASSAQTSTVQYF
TGCGCCAGCAGCGCTCAAACTAGTACGGTGCAGTACTTC
>TRBJ1-4|-|-|TRBV3-1/TRBV3-2
CASSQRGGSGEKLFF
TGTGCCAGCAGCCAAAGAGGAGGGTCGGGTGAAAAACTGTTTTTT
>TRBJ2-7|-|-|TRBV5-1
CASSLGSLREQYF
TGCGCCAGCAGCTTAGGTAGCTTGCGTGAGCAGTACTTC
>TRBJ1-4|-|-|TRBV29-1
CSVAHGGGLEKLFF
TGCAGCGTTGCCCACGGGGGGGGCCTCGAAAAACTGTTTTTT